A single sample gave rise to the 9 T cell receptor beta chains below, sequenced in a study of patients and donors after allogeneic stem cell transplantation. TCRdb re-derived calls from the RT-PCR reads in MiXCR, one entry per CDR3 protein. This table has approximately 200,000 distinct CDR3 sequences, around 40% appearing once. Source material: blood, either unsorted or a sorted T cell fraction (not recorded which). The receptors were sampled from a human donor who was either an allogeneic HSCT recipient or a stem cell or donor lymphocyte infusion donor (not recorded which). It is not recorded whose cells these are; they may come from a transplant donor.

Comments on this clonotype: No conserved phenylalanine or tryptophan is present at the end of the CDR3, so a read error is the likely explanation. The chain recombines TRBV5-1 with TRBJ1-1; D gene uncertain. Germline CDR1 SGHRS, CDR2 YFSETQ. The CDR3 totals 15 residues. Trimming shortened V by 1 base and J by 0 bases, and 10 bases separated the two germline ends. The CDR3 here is CASSLSAGMNTEAFL. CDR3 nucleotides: TGCGCCAGCAGCTTGAGTGCGGGAATGAACACTGAAGCTTTCTTG.

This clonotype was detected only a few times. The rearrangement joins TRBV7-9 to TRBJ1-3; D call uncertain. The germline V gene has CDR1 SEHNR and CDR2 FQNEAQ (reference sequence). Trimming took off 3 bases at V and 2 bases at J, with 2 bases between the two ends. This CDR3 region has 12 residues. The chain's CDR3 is CASSFPGNTIYF. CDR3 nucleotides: TGTGCCAGCAGCTTCCCTGGAAACACCATATATTTT.

The CDR3 nucleotides read TGTGCCAGCAGCTCACAACAGGGATGGGGTGGCTACACCTTC. Encoded protein: CASSSQQGWGGYTF. The rearrangement uses TRBV5-6 and TRBJ1-2; D is perhaps TRBD1 (6 bases). The CDR3 has 14 amino acids. Trimming removed 3 bases from V and 7 bases from J, with 16 bases in between. The germline V gene encodes CDR1 SGHDT and CDR2 YYEEEE.

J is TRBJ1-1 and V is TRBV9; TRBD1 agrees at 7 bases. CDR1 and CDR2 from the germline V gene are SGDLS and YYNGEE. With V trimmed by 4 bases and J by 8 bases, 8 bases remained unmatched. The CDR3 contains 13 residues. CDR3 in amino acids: CASSPTGTAEAFF. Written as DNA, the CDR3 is TGTGCCAGCAGCCCCACCGGGACAGCAGAAGCTTTCTTT.

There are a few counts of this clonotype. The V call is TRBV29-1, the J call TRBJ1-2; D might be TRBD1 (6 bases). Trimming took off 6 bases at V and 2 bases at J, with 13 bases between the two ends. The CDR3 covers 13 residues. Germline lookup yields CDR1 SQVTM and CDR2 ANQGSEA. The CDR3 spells CSVDSGLNYGYTF. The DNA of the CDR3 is TGCAGCGTGGACAGCGGGCTCAACTATGGCTACACCTTC.

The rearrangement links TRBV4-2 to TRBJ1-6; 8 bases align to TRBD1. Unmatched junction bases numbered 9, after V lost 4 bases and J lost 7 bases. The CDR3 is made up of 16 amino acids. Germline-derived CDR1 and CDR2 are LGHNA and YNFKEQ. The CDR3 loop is CASSLLGQGDNSPLHF. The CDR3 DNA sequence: TGTGCCAGCAGCCTGCTAGGACAGGGAGACAATTCACCCCTCCACTTT.

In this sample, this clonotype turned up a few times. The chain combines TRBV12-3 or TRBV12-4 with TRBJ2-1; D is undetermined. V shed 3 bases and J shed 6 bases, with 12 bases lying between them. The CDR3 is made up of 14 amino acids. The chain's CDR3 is CASSLSSTSNEQFF. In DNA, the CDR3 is TGTGCCAGCAGTTTGTCCTCTACCTCCAATGAGCAGTTCTTC.

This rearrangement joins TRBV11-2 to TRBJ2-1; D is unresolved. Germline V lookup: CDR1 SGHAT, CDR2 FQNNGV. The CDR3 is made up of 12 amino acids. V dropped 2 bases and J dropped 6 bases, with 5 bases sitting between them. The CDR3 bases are TGTGCCAGCAGCTTACTGGTCAATGAGCAGTTCTTC. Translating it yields CASSLLVNEQFF.

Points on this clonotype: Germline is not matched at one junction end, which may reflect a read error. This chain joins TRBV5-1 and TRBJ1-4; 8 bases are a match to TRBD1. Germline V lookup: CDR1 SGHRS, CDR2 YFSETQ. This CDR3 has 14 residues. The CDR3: CASSLQGAKEKLFF. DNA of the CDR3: TGCGCCAGCAGCTTGCAGGGGGCTAAAGAAAAACTGTTTTTT.